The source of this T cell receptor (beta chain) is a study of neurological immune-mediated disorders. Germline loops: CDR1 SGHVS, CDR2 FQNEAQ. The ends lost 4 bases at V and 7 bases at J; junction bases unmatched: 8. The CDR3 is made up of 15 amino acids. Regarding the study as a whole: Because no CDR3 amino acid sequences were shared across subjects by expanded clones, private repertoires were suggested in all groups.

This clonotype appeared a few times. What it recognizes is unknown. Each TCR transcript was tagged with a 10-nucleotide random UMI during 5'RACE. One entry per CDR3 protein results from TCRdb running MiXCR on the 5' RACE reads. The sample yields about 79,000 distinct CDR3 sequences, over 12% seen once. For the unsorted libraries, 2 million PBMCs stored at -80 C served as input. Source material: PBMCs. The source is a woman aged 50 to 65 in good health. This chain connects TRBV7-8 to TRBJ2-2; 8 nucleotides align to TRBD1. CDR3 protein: CASSSPGGVSGELFF. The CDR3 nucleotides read TGTGCCAGCAGCTCACCAGGGGGCGTGAGCGGGGAGCTGTTTTTT.